What follows is one T cell receptor beta chain and its context. Generated by immunoSEQ multiplex PCR, the TCRdb table keeps only in-frame clones and is missing some. The sample holds over 75,000 clones, 82% seen once. These data belong to a study of control samples from healthy donors and cancer patients. The material sequenced was blood. The sequence was collected from a man aged 55 to 69 in good health.

CDR3 sequence reads: CASSSGQRTTGELFF. The DNA of the CDR3 is TGCGCCAGCAGCTCGGGACAGCGGACGACCGGGGAGCTGTTTTTT. The V gene is TRBV5-1, the J gene TRBJ2-2; the match to TRBD1 covers 7 bases. This CDR3 spans 15 amino acids. After removal of 3 bases from V and 5 bases from J, the junction contained 7 bases not matched to a gene. Germline values: CDR1 SGHRS, CDR2 YFSETQ.